This T cell receptor beta chain was documented in a study of tumor-infiltrating lymphocytes in primary liver carcinoma. On this clonotype: Germline and junction disagree at one end, which may indicate a read error.

TCR beta cDNA was reverse-transcribed from about 500 ng of total RNA. The reaction used a constant-region primer and ProtoScript II reverse transcriptase. Amplification in three nested multiplex PCR rounds with slightly modified ARM-PCR gave rise to TCR beta libraries. Researchers ran the first two PCR rounds for 10 cycles each with TRBV1-TRBV30 forward primers and a C-beta reverse primer. Each CDR3 protein is one row after TCRdb ran MiXCR on the multiplex PCR reads. Of 95,000 to 150,000 distinct CDR3 sequences detected, approximately 71% appear once; the ten largest clones hold over 7.5%. Bulk tissue was left unsorted, and RNA and DNA were co-extracted from about 20-30 mg of it. The CDR3 is 12 amino acids. Germline V gives CDR1 ENHRY, CDR2 SYGVKD.

The sequencing input was tumor-adjacent normal liver tissue. The chain uses TRBV10-3 and TRBJ2-7; D is ambiguous. This clonotype originated in a woman aged 55 to 70 with primary liver carcinoma and hepatitis B virus infection. As DNA, the CDR3 is TGTGCCACCAGTGCCAATCCCTACGAGCAGTACTTC. Its protein product is CATSANPYEQYF.